This T cell receptor beta chain was sequenced in a study of shared clonotypes between healthy human individuals. The germline V and J ends were trimmed by 5 bases and 5 bases, with 19 bases remaining between them. This CDR3 region has 16 residues. CDR1 and CDR2 (germline): SGHNT, YENEEA. In the CD4+ fraction, cells were divided into CD45RA+ naive and CD45RA-negative memory subsets. Some 30,000 T cell genomes (approximately 180 ng DNA) went into each sorted-subset replicate. Some clones are missing from TCRdb's copy, which holds only in-frame ones; the method was immunoSEQ multiplex PCR. The repertoire holds over a million clones, about 75% seen once, with 1.4% to 1.5% in the top ten.

The TCR originated in a man younger than 35 in good health. What was sequenced was memory CD4+ T cells sorted from blood. The subset here: CD45RA-negative fraction. V usage is TRBV11-3 and J usage is TRBJ2-1, with D perhaps given as TRBD1 or TRBD2 (6 bases each). CDR3 sequence (DNA): TGTGCCAGCAGCCTAGCCGACGGGGGCCCCAACAATGAGCAGTTCTTC. Its protein product is CASSLADGGPNNEQFF.